These T cell receptor beta chains were read from a single sample in a study of cytomegalovirus exposure and HLA in healthy donors. Generated by immunoSEQ multiplex PCR, the TCRdb table keeps only in-frame clones and is missing some. This sample's clone table lists tens of thousands of clones. Sequenced input: PBMCs. The source is a man aged 40-50 years in good health and CMV-seronegative. Both conserved end residues are part of each CDR3. The D gene is left open where the match is weak. Clone size, where shown, is once, few, many, or a class for clones that have expanded.

j_gene: TRBJ2-7; v_gene: TRBV6-6; abundance: .; d_gene: .; CDR3nt: TGTGCCAGCAGGCGCCAGGCAGGCGGGCACGAGCAGTACTTC; CDR3aa: CASRRQAGGHEQYF
j_gene: TRBJ2-7; v_gene: TRBV4-2; abundance: .; d_gene: .; CDR3nt: TGTGCCAGCAGCCCGGTTTCGGGCTACGAGCAGTACTTC; CDR3aa: CASSPVSGYEQYF
j_gene: TRBJ1-1; v_gene: TRBV28; abundance: .; d_gene: TRBD1; CDR3nt: TGTGCCAGCAGTTCAGACAGGGGAAATGAAGCTTTCTTT; CDR3aa: CASSSDRGNEAFF
j_gene: TRBJ2-7; v_gene: TRBV29-1; abundance: .; d_gene: TRBD2; CDR3nt: TGCAGCGTTGAAAGCGGGAGTAGCAACGAGCAGTACTTC; CDR3aa: CSVESGSSNEQYF
j_gene: TRBJ2-5; v_gene: TRBV4-2; abundance: .; d_gene: TRBD2; CDR3nt: TGTGCCAGCAGCCAAAATCCGCCGGGACTAGCGGGAGCCGAGACCCAGTACTTC; CDR3aa: CASSQNPPGLAGAETQYF
j_gene: TRBJ2-1; v_gene: TRBV5-1; abundance: .; d_gene: TRBD2; CDR3nt: TGCGCCAGCAGCTTTGCACTAGCGGCTTACAATGAGCAGTTCTTC; CDR3aa: CASSFALAAYNEQFF
j_gene: TRBJ1-1; v_gene: TRBV20-1; abundance: .; d_gene: .; CDR3nt: TGCAGTGCTAGAATGCGTTTTGAAGCTTTCTTT; CDR3aa: CSARMRFEAFF
j_gene: TRBJ1-2; v_gene: TRBV5-5; abundance: .; d_gene: TRBD1; CDR3nt: TGTGCCAGCAGCTTGTCGTTGACAGGGGGCGGCTATGGCTACACCTTC; CDR3aa: CASSLSLTGGGYGYTF
j_gene: TRBJ2-5; v_gene: TRBV6-1; abundance: .; d_gene: .; CDR3nt: TGTGCCAGCAGTGAGGGGCAGAACCAAGAGACCCAGTACTTC; CDR3aa: CASSEGQNQETQYF
j_gene: TRBJ2-7; v_gene: TRBV11-3; abundance: .; d_gene: .; CDR3nt: TGTGCCAGCAGCTTAGGCGGGGATCAAGGGCAGTACTTC; CDR3aa: CASSLGGDQGQYF
j_gene: TRBJ2-1; v_gene: TRBV13; abundance: .; d_gene: .; CDR3nt: TGTGCCAGCAGCCGCAATGAGCAGTTCTTC; CDR3aa: CASSRNEQFF
j_gene: TRBJ2-2; v_gene: TRBV7-3; abundance: .; d_gene: .; CDR3nt: TGTGCCAGCAGCGTCCAGGGTTCCGGGGAGCTGTTTTTT; CDR3aa: CASSVQGSGELFF
j_gene: TRBJ2-5; v_gene: TRBV27; abundance: .; d_gene: .; CDR3nt: TGTGCCAGCAGTTTATCCCCGGGCGGGGAGACCCAGTACTTC; CDR3aa: CASSLSPGGETQYF
j_gene: TRBJ2-7; v_gene: TRBV6-4; abundance: medium-sized; d_gene: .; CDR3nt: TGTGCCAGCAGTGACTCGGCGGGGAGCTCCTACGAGCAGTACTTC; CDR3aa: CASSDSAGSSYEQYF
j_gene: TRBJ2-2; v_gene: TRBV7-2; abundance: .; d_gene: .; CDR3nt: TGTGCCAGCAGCTCCGCTTCGGGGACCGGGGAGCTGTTTTTT; CDR3aa: CASSSASGTGELFF
j_gene: TRBJ1-2; v_gene: TRBV5-6; abundance: .; d_gene: .; CDR3nt: TGTGCCAGCGGTTGGAGGGGAACGGGCTATGGCTACACCTTC; CDR3aa: CASGWRGTGYGYTF
j_gene: TRBJ2-7; v_gene: TRBV7-2; abundance: .; d_gene: TRBD2; CDR3nt: TGTGCCAGCAGCACCTTTAGCGGGAGTGTCTACGAGCAGTACTTC; CDR3aa: CASSTFSGSVYEQYF
j_gene: TRBJ2-2; v_gene: TRBV6-5; abundance: .; d_gene: TRBD1; CDR3nt: TGTGCCAGCAGTGGGACAGTCAGAAACACCGGGGAGCTGTTTTTT; CDR3aa: CASSGTVRNTGELFF
j_gene: TRBJ2-5; v_gene: TRBV6-1; abundance: .; d_gene: .; CDR3nt: TGTGCCAGCCTCGTGGGAGGGGGAGGAGAGACCCAGTACTTC; CDR3aa: CASLVGGGGETQYF
j_gene: TRBJ1-2; v_gene: TRBV18; abundance: .; d_gene: .; CDR3nt: TGTGCCAGCTCACCAGGGCAGGGTGGCTATGGCTACACCTTC; CDR3aa: CASSPGQGGYGYTF
j_gene: TRBJ1-1; v_gene: TRBV5-5; abundance: .; d_gene: .; CDR3nt: TGTGCCAGCAGCCAGGAGGGATCCTTAAACACTGAAGCTTTCTTT; CDR3aa: CASSQEGSLNTEAFF
j_gene: TRBJ1-2; v_gene: TRBV2; abundance: .; d_gene: TRBD1; CDR3nt: TGTGCCAGCAGTGAGGGACAGGGTAATTATGGCTACACCTTC; CDR3aa: CASSEGQGNYGYTF
j_gene: TRBJ1-5; v_gene: TRBV18; abundance: .; d_gene: .; CDR3nt: TGTGCCAGCTCACCACCGACTTCACAGGGTAGGCAGCCCCAGCATTTT; CDR3aa: CASSPPTSQGRQPQHF
j_gene: TRBJ2-7; v_gene: TRBV7-9; abundance: .; d_gene: .; CDR3nt: TGTGCCAGCAGCTTAGAGAATTCAGGGGCTAGAGAGCAGTACTTC; CDR3aa: CASSLENSGAREQYF
j_gene: TRBJ1-1; v_gene: TRBV6-5; abundance: .; d_gene: .; CDR3nt: TGTGCCAGCAGCTTCCTACTTAGAACGACTGAAGCTTTCTTT; CDR3aa: CASSFLLRTTEAFF
j_gene: TRBJ2-7; v_gene: TRBV6-5; abundance: .; d_gene: .; CDR3nt: TGTGCCACCGCAAAAAAACCGACAGGCTCCTACGAGCAGTACTTC; CDR3aa: CATAKKPTGSYEQYF